The entry that follows covers one T cell receptor beta chain sequence. The V and J ends lost 4 bases and 5 bases, in that order; junction bases with no gene match: 5. The CDR3 spans 14 residues. Per germline, CDR1 WSHSY and CDR2 SAAADI. The entry originates in a study of shared clonotypes between healthy human individuals. Positively selected for CCR7, the CD45RO-negative cells used as naive CD8 cells excluded terminally differentiated effector memory CD45RA+ cells. This table comes from immunoSEQ multiplex PCR, and its TCRdb copy is limited to in-frame clones, with some not included. The table lists about 2,100,000 clones, about 93% of them singletons, with 1.5% to 2% in the top ten.

Sample: naive CD8+ T cells from PBMCs. The TCR originated in a young man in good health. Some clones in this sample may be carry-over from other donors' samples. The chain uses TRBV10-2 and TRBJ2-7, with TRBD2 matching 10 bases. CDR3 residues: CASSVRLAGHEQYF. As DNA, the CDR3 is TGCGCCAGCAGTGTCCGACTAGCGGGCCACGAGCAGTACTTC.